This is a list of T cell receptor beta chains from one sample in a study of blood T cell repertoires in COVID-19. Sequencing used immunoSEQ multiplex PCR; TCRdb keeps in-frame clones, though not all of them. The sample has some 320,000 clones; around nine tenths are singletons. What was sequenced was PBMCs or T cells enriched from blood (not recorded which). The receptors derive from a man between 60 and 75 years old who had recovered from COVID-19. The CDR3 runs from the conserved cysteine through the conserved F or W. Each record gives: clone size, V gene, J gene, D gene, CDR3 DNA, CDR3 protein. A D gene is named only where the DNA matches it firmly. A clone size is listed for some rows: how often the clone was seen (once, few, many), or a class if it is expanded.

clone_size: NA; v_call: TRBV10-3; j_call: TRBJ1-2; d_call: NA; cdr3_nt: TGTGCCATCAGTGAGTCTTATACAGACTATGGCTACACCTTC; cdr3_aa: CAISESYTDYGYTF
clone_size: NA; v_call: TRBV24-1; j_call: TRBJ1-5; d_call: NA; cdr3_nt: TGTGCCACCAGTGATTATCGGGGGATTACGCCCCAGCATTTT; cdr3_aa: CATSDYRGITPQHF
clone_size: NA; v_call: TRBV18; j_call: TRBJ1-1; d_call: NA; cdr3_nt: TGTGCCAGCTCCCGCGCCGGGGGCACTGAAGCTTTCTTT; cdr3_aa: CASSRAGGTEAFF
clone_size: NA; v_call: TRBV10-3; j_call: TRBJ1-5; d_call: NA; cdr3_nt: TGTGCCATCAGTGAGGGGTCAGGGCCATATCAGCCCCAGCATTTT; cdr3_aa: CAISEGSGPYQPQHF
clone_size: NA; v_call: TRBV19; j_call: TRBJ2-1; d_call: NA; cdr3_nt: TGTGCCAGTACCCCGTCCCCCCTAACTAGTTACTCCTACAATGAGCAGTTCTTC; cdr3_aa: CASTPSPLTSYSYNEQFF
clone_size: once; v_call: TRBV7-3; j_call: TRBJ2-1; d_call: TRBD2; cdr3_nt: TGTGCCAGCAGCCCAACGGGGCTAGCGGGAGGGCGAAATGAGCAGTTCTTC; cdr3_aa: CASSPTGLAGGRNEQFF
clone_size: NA; v_call: TRBV3-1/TRBV3-2; j_call: TRBJ1-3; d_call: NA; cdr3_nt: TGTGCCAGCAGCTACACCTCTGGAAACACCATATATTTT; cdr3_aa: CASSYTSGNTIYF
clone_size: NA; v_call: TRBV9; j_call: TRBJ2-2; d_call: NA; cdr3_nt: TGTGCCAGCAGCGTAACAGGACAGTTCGGGGTCACCGGGGAGCTGTTTTTT; cdr3_aa: CASSVTGQFGVTGELFF
clone_size: NA; v_call: TRBV27; j_call: TRBJ1-2; d_call: TRBD1; cdr3_nt: TGTGCCAGCAGTTTATCCACCTGGGGGCAGGGGGATATAGATTATGGCTACACCTTC; cdr3_aa: CASSLSTWGQGDIDYGYTF
clone_size: NA; v_call: TRBV30; j_call: TRBJ1-1; d_call: NA; cdr3_nt: TGTGCCGGCCGGCCTACCACCGCCGCGAGCGCTGAAGCTTTCTTT; cdr3_aa: CAGRPTTAASAEAFF
clone_size: NA; v_call: TRBV6-5; j_call: TRBJ1-2; d_call: NA; cdr3_nt: TGTGCCAGCAGATCCGACAGGTTCTATGGCTACACCTTC; cdr3_aa: CASRSDRFYGYTF
clone_size: NA; v_call: TRBV5-1; j_call: TRBJ2-3; d_call: TRBD1; cdr3_nt: TGCGCCAGCAGCGGGACAGGGAATGCAGATACGCAGTATTTT; cdr3_aa: CASSGTGNADTQYF
clone_size: NA; v_call: TRBV7-8; j_call: TRBJ2-2; d_call: NA; cdr3_nt: TGTGCCAGCAGCTGGGAACAGGGAAGGGCTGCCGGGGAGCTGTTTTTT; cdr3_aa: CASSWEQGRAAGELFF
clone_size: NA; v_call: TRBV3-1/TRBV3-2; j_call: TRBJ1-2; d_call: TRBD1; cdr3_nt: TGTGCCAGCCGGGACAGGGGGCAGTCTGGCTACACCTTC; cdr3_aa: CASRDRGQSGYTF
clone_size: NA; v_call: TRBV19; j_call: TRBJ1-2; d_call: NA; cdr3_nt: TGTGCCAGTAGTATAGATCATCAGTCCTATGGCTACACCTTC; cdr3_aa: CASSIDHQSYGYTF
clone_size: NA; v_call: TRBV30; j_call: TRBJ1-1; d_call: NA; cdr3_nt: TGTGCCTGGAGTCCCCCTTTTAATGAGGCTGAAGCTTTCTTT; cdr3_aa: CAWSPPFNEAEAFF
clone_size: NA; v_call: TRBV30; j_call: TRBJ2-6; d_call: NA; cdr3_nt: TGTGCCTCACAGGGTCGGTCTGGGGCCAACGTCCTGACTTTC; cdr3_aa: CASQGRSGANVLTF
clone_size: once; v_call: TRBV7-3; j_call: TRBJ1-4; d_call: NA; cdr3_nt: TGTGCCAGCAGCTTAAGTGCAGGGGAAAAACTGTTTTTT; cdr3_aa: CASSLSAGEKLFF
clone_size: NA; v_call: TRBV6-5; j_call: TRBJ1-5; d_call: NA; cdr3_nt: TGTGCCAGCTCCGTTGGACAACAGCCCCAGCATTTT; cdr3_aa: CASSVGQQPQHF
clone_size: once; v_call: TRBV5-8; j_call: TRBJ1-5; d_call: NA; cdr3_nt: TGTGCCAGCTACCCCGGGTACAATCAGCCCCAGCATTTT; cdr3_aa: CASYPGYNQPQHF
clone_size: NA; v_call: TRBV2; j_call: TRBJ2-7; d_call: NA; cdr3_nt: TGTGCCAGCGGAGATGCAGGGTGGAACGAGCAGTACTTC; cdr3_aa: CASGDAGWNEQYF
clone_size: NA; v_call: TRBV10-3; j_call: TRBJ1-1; d_call: NA; cdr3_nt: TGTGCCATCAGTGAGTCTGGGGGGAGTGCTTTCTTT; cdr3_aa: CAISESGGSAFF